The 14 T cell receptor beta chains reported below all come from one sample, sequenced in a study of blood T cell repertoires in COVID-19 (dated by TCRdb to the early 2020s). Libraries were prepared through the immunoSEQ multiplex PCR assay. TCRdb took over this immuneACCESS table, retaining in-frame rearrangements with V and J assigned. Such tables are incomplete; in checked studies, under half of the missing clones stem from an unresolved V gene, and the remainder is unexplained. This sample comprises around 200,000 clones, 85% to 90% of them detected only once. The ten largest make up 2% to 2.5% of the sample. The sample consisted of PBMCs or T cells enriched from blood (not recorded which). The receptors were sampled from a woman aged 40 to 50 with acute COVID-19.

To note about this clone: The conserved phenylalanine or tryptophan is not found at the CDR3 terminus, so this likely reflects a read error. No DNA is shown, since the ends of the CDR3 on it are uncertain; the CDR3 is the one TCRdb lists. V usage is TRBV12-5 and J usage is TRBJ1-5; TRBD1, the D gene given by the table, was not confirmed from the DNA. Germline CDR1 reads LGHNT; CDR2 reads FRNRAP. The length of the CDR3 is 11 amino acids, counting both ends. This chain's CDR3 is CASGAGTGGPH.

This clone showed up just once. CDR3: CASSLERGNQPQHF. The CDR3 nucleotides read TGTGCCAGCAGCTTGGAACGGGGAAATCAGCCCCAGCATTTT. The chain carries TRBV5-5 and TRBJ1-5; D gene unclear. Germline CDR1 and CDR2: SGHKS and YYEKEE (reference sequence). Trimming shortened V by 0 bases and J by 4 bases, and 8 bases separated the two germline ends. This CDR3 has 14 residues.

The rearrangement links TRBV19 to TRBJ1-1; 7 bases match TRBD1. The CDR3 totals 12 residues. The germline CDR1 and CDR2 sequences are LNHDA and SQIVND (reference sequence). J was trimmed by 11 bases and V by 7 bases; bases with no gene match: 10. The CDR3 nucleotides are TGTGCCAGTACGCCCCCACAGGGGCACGCTTTCTTT. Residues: CASTPPQGHAFF.

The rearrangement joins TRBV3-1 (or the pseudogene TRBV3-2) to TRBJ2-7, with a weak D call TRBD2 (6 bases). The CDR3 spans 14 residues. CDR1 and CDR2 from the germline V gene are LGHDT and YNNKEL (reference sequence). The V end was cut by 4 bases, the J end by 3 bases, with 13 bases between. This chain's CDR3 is CASSPRIGSYEQYF. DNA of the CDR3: TGTGCCAGCAGCCCCCGAATCGGGAGCTACGAGCAGTACTTC.

The CDR3 loop reads CASSFGSGRAGYNEQFF. The CDR3 DNA is TGTGCCAGCAGCTTCGGTAGCGGGAGGGCCGGGTACAATGAGCAGTTCTTC. The chain is built from TRBV11-3 and TRBJ2-1; 11 positions match TRBD2. The trim removed 3 bases at V and 4 bases at J, leaving 8 bases unmatched. CDR1 is SGHNT, CDR2 YENEEA, per germline. The CDR3 covers 17 residues.

The CDR3 nucleotides are TGTGCCAGCAGACAAGACAGGGGGCTGGTCACTGAAGCTTTCTTT. Translating gives CASRQDRGLVTEAFF. The chain joins TRBV28 to TRBJ1-1; 10 bases are a match to TRBD1. V shed 6 bases and J 4 bases; nucleotides not matched to a gene: 8. From germline, CDR1 is MDHEN and CDR2 SYDVKM. There are 15 residues in the CDR3.

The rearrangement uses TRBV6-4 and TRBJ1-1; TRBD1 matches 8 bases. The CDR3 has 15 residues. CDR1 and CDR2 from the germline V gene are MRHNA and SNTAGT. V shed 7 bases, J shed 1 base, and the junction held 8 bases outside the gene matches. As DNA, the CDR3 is TGTGCCAGCATTGCCACCGGGACAGGGAACACTGAAGCTTTCTTT. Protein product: CASIATGTGNTEAFF.

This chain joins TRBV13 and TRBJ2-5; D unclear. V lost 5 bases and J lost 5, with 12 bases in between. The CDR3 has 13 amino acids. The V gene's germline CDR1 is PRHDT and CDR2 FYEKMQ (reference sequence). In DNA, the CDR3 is TGTGCCAGCAGCGCACAGCTATGGGAGACCCAGTACTTC. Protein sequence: CASSAQLWETQYF.

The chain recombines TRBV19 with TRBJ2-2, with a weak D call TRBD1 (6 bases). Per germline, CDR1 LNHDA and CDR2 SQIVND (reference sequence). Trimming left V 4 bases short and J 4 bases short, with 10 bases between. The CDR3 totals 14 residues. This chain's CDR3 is CASSKGTSTGELFF. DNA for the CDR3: TGTGCCAGTAGTAAGGGGACATCCACCGGGGAGCTGTTTTTT.

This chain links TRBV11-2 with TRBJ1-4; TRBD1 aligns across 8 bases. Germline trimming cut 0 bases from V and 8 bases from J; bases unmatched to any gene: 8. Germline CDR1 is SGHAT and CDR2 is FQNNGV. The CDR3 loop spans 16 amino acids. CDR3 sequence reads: CASSLDPQGAREKLFF. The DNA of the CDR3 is TGTGCCAGCAGCTTAGATCCCCAGGGGGCAAGAGAAAAACTGTTTTTT.

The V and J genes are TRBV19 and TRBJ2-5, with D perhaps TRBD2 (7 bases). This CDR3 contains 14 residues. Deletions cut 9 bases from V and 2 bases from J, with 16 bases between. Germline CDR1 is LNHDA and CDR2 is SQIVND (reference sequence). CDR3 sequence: CARWGRGRQETQYF. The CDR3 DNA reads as TGTGCCAGATGGGGGCGGGGGAGACAAGAGACCCAGTACTTC.

CDR3 nucleotide sequence: TGCGCCAGCAGCCCCATGGACAGGGGTGTTTACGAGCAGTACTTC. As protein: CASSPMDRGVYEQYF. The gene calls are TRBV5-1 and TRBJ2-7, with 9 bases fitting TRBD1. This CDR3 contains 15 residues. Trimming at V came to 4 bases and at J to 4 bases, leaving 9 bases not matched to a gene. Germline CDR1 is SGHRS and CDR2 is YFSETQ.

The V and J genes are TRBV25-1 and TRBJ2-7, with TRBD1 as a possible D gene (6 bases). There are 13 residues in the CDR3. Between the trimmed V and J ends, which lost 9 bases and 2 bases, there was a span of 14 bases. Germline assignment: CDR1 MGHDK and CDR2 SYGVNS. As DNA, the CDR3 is TGTGCCAGAAACACAGGGATCCCCTACGAGCAGTACTTC. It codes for CARNTGIPYEQYF.

Here the CDR3 DNA reads TGTGCCAGTAGTATGTCTAGCGGGAGGGCCCAGGAGACCCAGTACTTC. It specifies CASSMSSGRAQETQYF. The V gene is TRBV19, the J gene TRBJ2-5; 12 bases fit TRBD2. V was clipped by 3 bases and J by 5 bases; unmatched bases: 7. The germline V gene encodes CDR1 LNHDA and CDR2 SQIVND (reference sequence). The CDR3 has 16 amino acids.